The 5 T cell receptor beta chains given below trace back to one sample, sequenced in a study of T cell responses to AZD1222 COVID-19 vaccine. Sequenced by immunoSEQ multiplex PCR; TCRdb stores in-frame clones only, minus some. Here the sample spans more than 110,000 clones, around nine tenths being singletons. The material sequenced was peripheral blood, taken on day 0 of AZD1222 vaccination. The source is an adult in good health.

The CDR3 DNA reads TGTGCCAGCAGGACAGGGGTGGACTATGGCTACACCTTC. This encodes CASRTGVDYGYTF. J is TRBJ1-2 and V is TRBV6-5; 8 positions match TRBD1. The CDR3 has 13 amino acids. Germline CDR1 is MNHEY and CDR2 is SVGAGI. V shed 6 bases and J 3 bases; nucleotides not matched to a gene: 3.

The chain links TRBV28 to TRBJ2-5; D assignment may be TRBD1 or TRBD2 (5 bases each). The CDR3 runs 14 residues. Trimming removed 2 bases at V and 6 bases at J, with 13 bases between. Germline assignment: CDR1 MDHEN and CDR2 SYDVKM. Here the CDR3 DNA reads TGTGCCAGCAGTTTAACGGGGCGATTGAAGACCCAGTACTTC. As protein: CASSLTGRLKTQYF.

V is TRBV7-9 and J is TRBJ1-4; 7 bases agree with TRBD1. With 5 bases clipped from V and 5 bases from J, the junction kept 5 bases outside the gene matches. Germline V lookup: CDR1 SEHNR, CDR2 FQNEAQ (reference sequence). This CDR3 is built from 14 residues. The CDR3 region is CASSAGTANEKLFF. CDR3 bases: TGTGCCAGCAGCGCCGGGACAGCAAATGAAAAACTGTTTTTT. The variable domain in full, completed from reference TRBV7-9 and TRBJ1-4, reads DTGVSQNPRHKITKRGQNVTFRCDPISEHNRLYWYRQTLGQGPEFLTYFQNEAQLEKSRLLSDRFSAERPKGSFSTLEIQRTEQGDSAMYLCASSAGTANEKLFFGSGTQLSVL.

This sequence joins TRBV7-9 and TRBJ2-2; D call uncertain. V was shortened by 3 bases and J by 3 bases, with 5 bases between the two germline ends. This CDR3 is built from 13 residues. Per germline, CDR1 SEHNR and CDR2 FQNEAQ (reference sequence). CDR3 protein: CASSFTYTGELFF. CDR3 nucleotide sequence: TGTGCCAGCAGCTTCACCTACACCGGGGAGCTGTTTTTT.

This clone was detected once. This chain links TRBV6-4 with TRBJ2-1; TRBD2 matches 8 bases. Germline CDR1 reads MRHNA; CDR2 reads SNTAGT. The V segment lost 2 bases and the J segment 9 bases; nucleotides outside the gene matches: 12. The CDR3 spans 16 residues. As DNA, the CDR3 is TGTGCCAGCAGTGACCATGGCGGGGGGATATTGGGTGAGCAGTTCTTC. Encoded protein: CASSDHGGGILGEQFF.